What follows are 4 T cell receptor beta chains derived from one specimen sequenced in a study of T cell responses to AZD1222 COVID-19 vaccine. Clones were sequenced by immunoSEQ multiplex PCR, and TCRdb holds only the in-frame ones, with some missing. The data show about 120,000 clones, about 91% seen once. The source was peripheral blood, collected on day 0 of AZD1222 vaccination. These TCRs come from an adult in good health.

V is TRBV7-8 and J is TRBJ1-4, with TRBD1 identical over 7 bases. The CDR3 totals 15 residues. Germline CDR1 reads SGHVS; CDR2 reads FQNEAQ. V lost 5 bases and J lost 4; bases outside the gene matches: 7. CDR3 bases: TGTGCCAGCAGCGCAGACAGGGTCGGTAATGAAAAACTGTTTTTT. This sequence encodes CASSADRVGNEKLFF.

This chain uses TRBV5-1 with TRBJ2-1; 8 bases match TRBD2. Germline-derived CDR1 and CDR2 are SGHRS and YFSETQ. The CDR3 loop spans 16 amino acids. The V and J ends lost 4 bases and 6 bases, in that order; junction bases with no gene match: 12. CDR3: CASSIGPGLGGNEQFF. The CDR3 DNA reads as TGCGCCAGCAGCATCGGCCCGGGACTAGGGGGCAATGAGCAGTTCTTC. The whole variable domain, filled in from reference TRBV5-1 and TRBJ2-1, reads KAGVTQTPRYLIKTRGQQVTLSCSPISGHRSVSWYQQTPGQGLQFLFEYFSETQRNKGNFPGRFSGRQFSNSRSEMNVSTLELGDSALYLCASSIGPGLGGNEQFFGPGTRLTVL.

This chain's CDR3 is CASSPWTGDSPLHF. In nucleotides, the CDR3 is TGCGCCAGCAGCCCATGGACAGGGGATTCACCCCTCCACTTT. The chain employs TRBV5-1 and TRBJ1-6; 9 bases are a match to TRBD1. Germline-derived CDR1 and CDR2 are SGHRS and YFSETQ. The J segment lost 8 bases and the V segment lost 4 bases, leaving 4 bases of the junction unmatched. The CDR3 is 14 amino acids.

V is TRBV4-3 and J is TRBJ1-2; D possibly corresponds to TRBD1 (5 bases). This CDR3 is 14 amino acids long. V was shortened by 1 base and J by 4 bases, with 10 bases between the two germline ends. The germline CDR1 and CDR2 sequences are LGHNA and YSLEER. CDR3 bases: TGCGCCAGCAGCCAAGCTTTCCAGGGCTATGGCTACACCTTC. The encoded protein is CASSQAFQGYGYTF.